This T cell receptor (beta chain) stems from a study of identical twins. Overall study results and limits: Models came in too low on out-of-frame TCR alpha sharing in monozygotic twins.

MiXCR was run by TCRdb on the 5' RACE reads, yielding one entry per CDR3 protein. The sample comprises over 500,000 distinct CDR3 sequences, 20% to 25% of which are singletons, and 0.8% to 1% rests with the top ten. Per the germline V gene, CDR1 is SGHRS and CDR2 is YFSETQ. Trimming removed 4 bases at V and 4 bases at J, with 17 bases between. CDR3 size: 16 residues. Comment on this clonotype: What it binds is unknown.

The data also belong to a second study, concerning T cells expressing NK-cell markers. That source adds: Sorted CD3+CD56-NKG2C+, CD3+CD56+NKG2C+ and CD3+CD56+NKG2C- T cells supplied the TCR beta repertoires. Of the CD8+ T cell pool in five or six donors, about 1.0-7.0% was accounted for by dominant NKG2C+ clonotypes.

Sample: CD4+ T cells sorted from blood. The TCR originated in a woman aged 18-35 years in good health. This chain connects TRBV5-1 to TRBJ2-2; D is ambiguous. The CDR3 region has the DNA TGCGCCAGCAGCCAGCCGGGTACAATTTTCACCGGGGAGCTGTTTTTT. This sequence encodes CASSQPGTIFTGELFF.